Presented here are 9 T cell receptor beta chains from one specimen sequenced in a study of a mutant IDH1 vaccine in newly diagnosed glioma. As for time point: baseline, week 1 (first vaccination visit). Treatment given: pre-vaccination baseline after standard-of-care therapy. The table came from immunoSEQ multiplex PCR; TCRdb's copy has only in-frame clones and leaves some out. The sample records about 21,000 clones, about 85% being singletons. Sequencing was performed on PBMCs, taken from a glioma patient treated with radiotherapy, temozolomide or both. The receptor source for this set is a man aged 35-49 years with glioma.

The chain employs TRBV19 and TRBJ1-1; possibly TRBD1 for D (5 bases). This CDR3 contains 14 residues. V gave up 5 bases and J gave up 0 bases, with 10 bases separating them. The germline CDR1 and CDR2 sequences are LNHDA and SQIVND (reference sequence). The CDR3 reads CASSLEGLNTEAFF. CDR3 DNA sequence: TGTGCCAGTAGTCTCGAGGGGTTGAACACTGAAGCTTTCTTT.

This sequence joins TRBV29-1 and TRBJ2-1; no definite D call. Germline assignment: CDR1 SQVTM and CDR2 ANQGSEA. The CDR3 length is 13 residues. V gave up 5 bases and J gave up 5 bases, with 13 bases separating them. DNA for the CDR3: TGCAGCGTTCTCGGCAGGATAGACAATGAGCAGTTCTTC. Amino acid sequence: CSVLGRIDNEQFF.

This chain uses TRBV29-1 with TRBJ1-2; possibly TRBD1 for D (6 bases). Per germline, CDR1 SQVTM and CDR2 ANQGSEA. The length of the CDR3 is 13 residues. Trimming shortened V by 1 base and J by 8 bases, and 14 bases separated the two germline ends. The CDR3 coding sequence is TGCAGCGTTGAAGTGACAGGTTGGGGCGGCTACACCTTC. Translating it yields CSVEVTGWGGYTF.

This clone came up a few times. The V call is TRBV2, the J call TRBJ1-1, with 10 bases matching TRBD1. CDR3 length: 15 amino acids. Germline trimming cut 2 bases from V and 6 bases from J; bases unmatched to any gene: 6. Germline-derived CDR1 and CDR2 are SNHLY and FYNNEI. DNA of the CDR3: TGTGCCAGCAGTGAACAGGGACAGGGGTATGCTGAAGCTTTCTTT. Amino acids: CASSEQGQGYAEAFF. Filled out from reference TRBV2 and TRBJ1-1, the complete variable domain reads EPEVTQTPSHQVTQMGQEVILRCVPISNHLYFYWYRQILGQKVEFLVSFYNNEISEKSEIFDDQFSVERPDGSNFTLKIRSTKLEDSAMYFCASSEQGQGYAEAFFGQGTRLTVV.

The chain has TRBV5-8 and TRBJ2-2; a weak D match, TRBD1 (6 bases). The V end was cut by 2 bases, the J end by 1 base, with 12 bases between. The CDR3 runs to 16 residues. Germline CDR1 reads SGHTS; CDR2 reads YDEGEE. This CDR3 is CASSLYTGMNTGELFF. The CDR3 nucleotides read TGTGCCAGCAGCTTATATACAGGGATGAACACCGGGGAGCTGTTTTTT.

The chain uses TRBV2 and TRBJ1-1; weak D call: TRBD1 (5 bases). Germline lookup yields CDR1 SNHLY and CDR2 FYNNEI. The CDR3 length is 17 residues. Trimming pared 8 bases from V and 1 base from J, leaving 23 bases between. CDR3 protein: CASGGVGRDYQNTEAFF. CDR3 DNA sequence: TGTGCCAGCGGGGGGGTTGGACGGGATTATCAGAACACTGAAGCTTTCTTT.

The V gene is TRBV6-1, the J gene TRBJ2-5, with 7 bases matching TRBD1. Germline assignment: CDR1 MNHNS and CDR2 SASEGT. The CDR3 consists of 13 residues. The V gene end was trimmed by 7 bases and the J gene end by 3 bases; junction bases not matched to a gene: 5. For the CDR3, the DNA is TGTGCCAGCAATCGCGGACAGGAAGAGACCCAGTACTTC. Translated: CASNRGQEETQYF.

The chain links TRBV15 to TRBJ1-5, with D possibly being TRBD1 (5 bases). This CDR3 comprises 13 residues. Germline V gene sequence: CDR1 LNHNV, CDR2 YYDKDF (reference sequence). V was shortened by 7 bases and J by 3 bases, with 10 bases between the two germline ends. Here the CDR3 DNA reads TGTGCCACCACAGGGTCATTCAATCAGCCCCAGCATTTT. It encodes CATTGSFNQPQHF.

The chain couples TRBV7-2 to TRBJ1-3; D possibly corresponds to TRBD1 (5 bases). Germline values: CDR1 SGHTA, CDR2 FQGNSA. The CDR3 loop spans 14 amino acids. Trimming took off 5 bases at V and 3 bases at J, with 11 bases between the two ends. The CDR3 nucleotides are TGTGCCAGCAGCACCGCCGGGGGTGGAAACACCATATATTTT. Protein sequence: CASSTAGGGNTIYF.